The 10 T cell receptor beta chains reported below all come from one sample, sequenced in a study of CD8 T cells in Susac syndrome. Reverse transcription of about 0.5 to 1 ug RNA was carried out with random hexamers. TCRdb reprocessed the immunoSEQ multiplex PCR reads with MiXCR, giving one entry per CDR3 protein. The data show around 300,000 distinct CDR3 sequences, over 75% seen once. The sample taken for sequencing was CD8+ T cells from PBMCs. The receptors here all came from a human donor with multiple sclerosis.

This clonotype appeared a few times. The DNA of the CDR3 is TGTGCCAGCAGCCTCACGACTGAAGCTTTCTTT. This encodes CASSLTTEAFF. This chain connects TRBV7-9 to TRBJ1-1; D unresolved. The CDR3 spans 11 residues. V was cut by 5 bases and J by 5 bases, with 6 bases left in between. Germline CDR1 SEHNR, CDR2 FQNEAQ (reference sequence).

Here the CDR3 reads CSASNTPAVSYEQYF. Written as DNA, the CDR3 is TGCAGTGCTAGTAACACCCCGGCAGTATCCTACGAGCAGTACTTC. The gene calls are TRBV20-1 and TRBJ2-7; D gene unclear. Germline V gene data show CDR1 as DFQATT and CDR2 as SNEGSKA (reference sequence). Trimming shortened V by 3 bases and J by 1 base, and 16 bases separated the two germline ends. The CDR3 is made up of 15 amino acids.

V gene TRBV27 combines with J gene TRBJ2-1, with TRBD1 as a possible D gene (6 bases). V was cut by 6 bases and J by 7 bases, with 19 bases left in between. Germline lookup yields CDR1 MNHEY and CDR2 SMNVEV (reference sequence). The CDR3 runs 15 residues. In DNA form, the CDR3 reads TGTGCCAGCAGACCTGGGGTTTGGGGGCAGAATGAGCAGTTCTTC. Translating it yields CASRPGVWGQNEQFF.

The CDR3 coding sequence is TGTGCCAGCAGCTTGTCGACCCCTCTCTCCATGGAGTACTTC. Translation gives CASSLSTPLSMEYF. The rearrangement links TRBV5-6 to TRBJ2-7; D not resolved. V lost 1 base and J 11 bases, leaving 19 bases between the germline ends. Germline CDR1 is SGHDT and CDR2 is YYEEEE. This CDR3 comprises 14 residues.

The chain recombines TRBV19 with TRBJ2-6; no clear D gene. Germline V gene data show CDR1 as LNHDA and CDR2 as SQIVND (reference sequence). Trimming removed 2 bases at V and 0 bases at J, with 5 bases between. CDR3 size: 15 residues. The CDR3 sequence is CASSIMSSGANVLTF. DNA for the CDR3: TGTGCCAGTAGTATAATGAGCTCTGGGGCCAACGTCCTGACTTTC.

The V call is TRBV7-9, the J call TRBJ2-7; TRBD2 matches 7 bases. Trimming cost V 2 bases and J 7 bases; bases outside gene matches: 20. The CDR3 covers 18 residues. CDR1 and CDR2 (germline): SEHNR, FQNEAQ (reference sequence). This chain's CDR3 is CASSLSRLADLNSWEQYF. CDR3 sequence (DNA): TGTGCCAGCAGCTTAAGTAGGCTAGCGGACCTCAATTCTTGGGAGCAGTACTTC.

J is TRBJ1-2 and V is TRBV2, with 8 positions matching TRBD1. There are 16 residues in the CDR3. V lost 9 bases and J lost 5; bases outside the gene matches: 17. The V gene's germline CDR1 is SNHLY and CDR2 FYNNEI. The DNA of the CDR3 is TGTGCCAGGGGTCTCACAGGGGGAATTACTAGGTATGGCTACACCTTC. Protein sequence: CARGLTGGITRYGYTF.

The V and J genes are TRBV9 and TRBJ2-5; D unresolved. Germline V gives CDR1 SGDLS, CDR2 YYNGEE. The CDR3 extends over 14 amino acids. Trimming took 0 bases from V and 3 from J, leaving 9 bases between them. This CDR3 reads CASSVAFEEETQYF. The CDR3 DNA sequence: TGTGCCAGCAGCGTAGCTTTTGAAGAAGAGACCCAGTACTTC.

This clonotype was detected a few times. An end of the junction does not agree with germline; a read error may underlie this. V usage is TRBV7-2 and J usage is TRBJ1-1, with unresolved D. The CDR3 runs to 18 residues. Germline loops: CDR1 SGHTA, CDR2 FQGNSA. The CDR3 region has the DNA TGTGCCAGCAGCCCCCGGGCAAACCCAACCCGGGTAAACAATGAAGCTTTCTTT. This sequence encodes CASSPRANPTRVNNEAFF.

The gene calls are TRBV27 and TRBJ1-4; D unresolved. This CDR3 is built from 14 residues. Per the germline V gene, CDR1 is MNHEY and CDR2 is SMNVEV (reference sequence). With 1 base removed from V and 7 bases from J, the gap between germline ends came to 10 bases. The CDR3 sequence is CASSLYGSGEKLFF. CDR3 sequence (DNA): TGTGCCAGCAGTTTATACGGGAGCGGTGAAAAACTGTTTTTT.